These T cell receptor beta chains were read from a single sample in a study of blood T cell repertoires in COVID-19. Some clones are missing from TCRdb's copy, which holds only in-frame ones; the method was immunoSEQ multiplex PCR. The data contain 300,000 to 400,000 clones, 87% of them singletons. The specimen was peripheral blood. These receptors were collected from a woman aged 50 to 60 with COVID-19, enrolled during active disease. Each CDR3 is given with its conserved first and last residue. A D gene is named only where the DNA matches it firmly. A row's size may be missing; if present it is once, few, many or a size class.

clone_size	d_call	j_call	v_call	cdr3_nt	cdr3_aa
NA	TRBD1	TRBJ1-2	TRBV4-2	TGTGCCAGCAGCCAAGGTTTTGTGGCAGGGGGCTTCGGCTACACCTTC	CASSQGFVAGGFGYTF
NA	TRBD1	TRBJ2-2	TRBV12-5	TGTGCTAGTGCTATTCTACAGGGGAACGGGGAGCTGTTTTTT	CASAILQGNGELFF
NA	TRBD2	TRBJ2-1	TRBV2	TGTGCCACAAAGCGGGAGTTACACAATGAGCAGTTCTTC	CATKRELHNEQFF
once	NA	TRBJ2-1	TRBV6-4	TGTGCCAGCAGTGAAGAGCGGAACTCCTACAATGAGCAGTTCTTC	CASSEERNSYNEQFF
once	TRBD1	TRBJ1-2	TRBV7-9	TGTGCCAGTCGACAGGGTATGAACTATGGCTACACCTTC	CASRQGMNYGYTF
NA	NA	TRBJ2-1	TRBV24-1	TGTGCCACCAGTGACTTAGCGTACAATGAGCAGTTCTTC	CATSDLAYNEQFF
NA	TRBD1	TRBJ1-1	TRBV29-1	TGCAGCGCCGGGACAGGGGGGAGATGGACTGAAGCTTTCTTT	CSAGTGGRWTEAFF
once	NA	TRBJ2-5	TRBV10-3	TGTGCCATCAGTGAGTCGGGAGGCCAACTTGGGGAGACCCAGTACTTC	CAISESGGQLGETQYF
NA	TRBD1	TRBJ2-1	TRBV5-1	TGCGCCAGCAGCTTGGGGCAGGGGGATGAGCAGTTCTTC	CASSLGQGDEQFF
NA	TRBD2	TRBJ2-1	TRBV5-4	TGTGCCAGCACCCCTGGAGGGACTAGCGGCAACAATGAGCAGTTCTTC	CASTPGGTSGNNEQFF
NA	NA	TRBJ2-1	TRBV4-3	TGCGCCAGCAGACAAGATTCGAGCTCCTACAATGAGCAGTTCTTC	CASRQDSSSYNEQFF
NA	TRBD1	TRBJ1-1	TRBV5-5	TGTGCCAGCAGCTTAAATGTTAACAGGGGATGGTTCGGCAACACTGAAGCTTTCTTT	CASSLNVNRGWFGNTEAFF
NA	TRBD2	TRBJ2-2	TRBV5-1	TGCGCCAGCAACTCCGCCGGGACTAGCGGGGGGTACGGGGAGCTGTTTTTT	CASNSAGTSGGYGELFF
NA	TRBD2	TRBJ2-5	TRBV7-9	TGTGCCAGCAGTCCCTGGGGGGGTCTTACGGAGACCCAGTACTTC	CASSPWGGLTETQYF
NA	NA	TRBJ2-7	TRBV5-6	TGTGCCAGCAGCAAATTACAGGGCTACGAGCAGTACTTC	CASSKLQGYEQYF
NA	TRBD1	TRBJ1-1	TRBV19	TGTGCCAGTGACAGGGGCTCGAACACTGAAGCTTTCTTT	CASDRGSNTEAFF
few	NA	TRBJ2-1	TRBV7-2	TGTGCCAGCAGCTTAGGCGGGCGAACTGACAATGAGCAGTTCTTC	CASSLGGRTDNEQFF
NA	NA	TRBJ1-6	TRBV28	TGTGCCAGCAGTGCCAGCCCGGGCTCCTATAATTCACCCCTCCACTTT	CASSASPGSYNSPLHF
NA	TRBD2	TRBJ2-1	TRBV2	TGTGCCACCCCGGGTAGCGGGAGCAATGAGCAGTTCTTC	CATPGSGSNEQFF
NA	NA	TRBJ1-2	TRBV3-1/TRBV3-2	TGTGCCAGCAGCCAAGGAAGGGACACCTATGGCTACACCTTC	CASSQGRDTYGYTF
few	NA	TRBJ1-1	TRBV9	TGTGCCAGCAGCGTCGGACATACGATGGCCAACACTGAAGCTTTCTTT	CASSVGHTMANTEAFF
NA	TRBD2	TRBJ2-3	TRBV13	TGTGCCAGCAGCTTTACCGGGAGGAGGTGGATAGATACGCAGTATTTT	CASSFTGRRWIDTQYF
NA	TRBD2	TRBJ2-1	TRBV19	TGTGCCAGTAAGCCCCTAGCGGACCGCAGTGAGCAGTTCTTC	CASKPLADRSEQFF
NA	TRBD2	TRBJ2-2	TRBV6-5	TGTGCCAGCAGTAGGGGAAGTAGCGGGCGCGGGGAGCTGTTTTTT	CASSRGSSGRGELFF
once	TRBD1	TRBJ2-2	TRBV5-4	TGTGCCAGCACGGGACAGGGGAACACCGGGGAGCTGTTTTTT	CASTGQGNTGELFF
NA	TRBD2	TRBJ2-3	TRBV5-1	TGCGCCAGCAGGGGTTGGGGGAGGGCCACAGATACGCAGTATTTT	CASRGWGRATDTQYF
NA	TRBD1	TRBJ2-5	TRBV3-1/TRBV3-2	TGTGCCAGCAGCCAAGAGTTTCAGAGGGGGCCCCAAGAGACCCAGTACTTC	CASSQEFQRGPQETQYF
NA	TRBD2	TRBJ2-5	TRBV12-3/TRBV12-4	TGTGCCAGCAGCAAGACTAGCGGTGAGACCCAGTACTTC	CASSKTSGETQYF
NA	NA	TRBJ2-2	TRBV3-1/TRBV3-2	TGTGCCAGCAGCCACCCTTCGAACACCGGGGAGCTGTTTTTT	CASSHPSNTGELFF
NA	NA	TRBJ2-1	TRBV6-5	TGTGCCAGCAGTTACTACATGTGGCCCCACAATGAGCAGTTCTTC	CASSYYMWPHNEQFF
NA	NA	TRBJ1-1	TRBV19	TGTGCCAGCGTGTTAGGGGTCACTGAAGCTTTCTTT	CASVLGVTEAFF
NA	TRBD1	TRBJ1-1	TRBV27	TGTGCCAGAAAACCCCTCAATGGACAGGGCGTTTCGGGCACTGAAGCTTTCTTT	CARKPLNGQGVSGTEAFF
NA	TRBD1	TRBJ1-1	TRBV19	TGTGCCAGTAGAGGGGACAGGGGTCGGAACACTGAAGCTTTCTTT	CASRGDRGRNTEAFF
NA	TRBD2	TRBJ2-1	TRBV28	TGTGCCAGCAGTTTGGGCGGGAGCGGTGAGCAGTTCTTC	CASSLGGSGEQFF
once	TRBD1	TRBJ1-6	TRBV7-9	TGTGCCAGCAGCGCAACAGGGGCCTACTATTCACCCCTCCACTTT	CASSATGAYYSPLHF
NA	NA	TRBJ2-1	TRBV18	TGTGCCAGCTCACCCCTCCCAGCGGGTGCAAACTACAATGAGCAGTTCTTC	CASSPLPAGANYNEQFF
NA	TRBD2	TRBJ2-3	TRBV20-1	TGCAGTGCTAGTCGCGGCGGGGGGACAGATACGCAGTATTTT	CSASRGGGTDTQYF
NA	NA	TRBJ1-2	TRBV7-2	TGTGCCAGCAGCTTAGTGGGAGGGTATGGCTACACCTTC	CASSLVGGYGYTF
few	TRBD1	TRBJ2-7	TRBV5-1	TGCGCCAGCAGCCCAGACAGGGTCCGGTACGAGCAGTACTTC	CASSPDRVRYEQYF
NA	NA	TRBJ2-1	TRBV11-2	TGTGCCAGCAGCGAAAGTGACAGCTCCTACAATGAGCAGTTCTTC	CASSESDSSYNEQFF
NA	TRBD1	TRBJ2-1	TRBV27	TGTGCCAGCACTCGGGCAGGACAGGGACTCTACAATGAGCAGTTCTTC	CASTRAGQGLYNEQFF
NA	NA	TRBJ2-1	TRBV15	TGTGCCACCAGCAGAGATATAGAGGCCTATGAGCAGTTCTTC	CATSRDIEAYEQFF
few	NA	TRBJ2-1	TRBV7-9	TGTGCCAGCAGTTATACCCTGGCGGCTAATGAGCAGTTCTTC	CASSYTLAANEQFF
once	TRBD2	TRBJ2-3	TRBV7-9	TGTGCCAGCAGCTTAGCGCTTAGCGGGAGAACAGATACGCAGTATTTT	CASSLALSGRTDTQYF
NA	TRBD2	TRBJ2-1	TRBV3-1/TRBV3-2	TGTGCCAGCAGTCGGAGCGGGAGAGGATACAATGAGCAGTTCTTC	CASSRSGRGYNEQFF
NA	NA	TRBJ2-7	TRBV7-8	TGTGCCAGCTTTCTAGGGGCAAAACCCAACTCCTACGAGCAGTACTTC	CASFLGAKPNSYEQYF
NA	NA	TRBJ2-1	TRBV30	TGTGCCTGGAGTTCTTCGTCGGGAAATGAGCAGTTCTTC	CAWSSSSGNEQFF
few	TRBD1	TRBJ2-3	TRBV5-1	TGCGCCAGCAGCTCTCAAGGACAGGGGATTTTTGATACGCAGTATTTT	CASSSQGQGIFDTQYF
NA	NA	TRBJ1-2	TRBV6-2/TRBV6-3	TGTGCCAGCAGTTACCCGAACTATGGCTACACCTTC	CASSYPNYGYTF
once	NA	TRBJ1-1	TRBV28	TGTGCCAGCAGTTTAGGGCAGTTGAACACTGAAGCTTTCTTT	CASSLGQLNTEAFF
NA	TRBD2	TRBJ2-2	TRBV11-3	TGTGCCAGCAGTCGAATAGCGGGAAGCGGCACCGGGGAGCTGTTTTTT	CASSRIAGSGTGELFF